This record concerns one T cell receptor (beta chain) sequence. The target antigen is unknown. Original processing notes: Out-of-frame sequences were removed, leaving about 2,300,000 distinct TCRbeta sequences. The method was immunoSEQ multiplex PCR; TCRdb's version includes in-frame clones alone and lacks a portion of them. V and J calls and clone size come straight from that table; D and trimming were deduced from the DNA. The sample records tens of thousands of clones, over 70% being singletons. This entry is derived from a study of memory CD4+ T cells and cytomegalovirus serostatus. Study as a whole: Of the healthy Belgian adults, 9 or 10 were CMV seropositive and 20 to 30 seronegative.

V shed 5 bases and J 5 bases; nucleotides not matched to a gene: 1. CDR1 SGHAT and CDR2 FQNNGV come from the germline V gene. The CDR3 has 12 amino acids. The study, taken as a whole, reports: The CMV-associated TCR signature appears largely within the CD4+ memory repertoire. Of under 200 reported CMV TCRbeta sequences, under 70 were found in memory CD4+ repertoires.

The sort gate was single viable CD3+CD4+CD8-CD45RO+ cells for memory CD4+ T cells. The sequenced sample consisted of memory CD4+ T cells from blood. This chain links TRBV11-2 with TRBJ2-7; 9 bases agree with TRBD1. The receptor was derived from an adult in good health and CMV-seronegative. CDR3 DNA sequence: TGTGCCAGCAGCCGGGACAGGGACGAGCAGTACTTC. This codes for CASSRDRDEQYF. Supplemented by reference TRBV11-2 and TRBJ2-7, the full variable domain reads EAGVAQSPRYKIIEKRQSVAFWCNPISGHATLYWYQQILGQGPKLLIQFQNNGVVDDSQLPKDRFSAERLKGVDSTLKIQPAKLEDSAVYLCASSRDRDEQYFGPGTRLTVT.